One and the same sample provided the 13 T cell receptor beta chains below, sequenced in a study of T cell responses to AZD1222 COVID-19 vaccine. Sequencing used immunoSEQ multiplex PCR; TCRdb keeps in-frame clones, though not all of them. This sample yields 150,000 to 200,000 clones, of which roughly 92% are seen a single time; roughly 5.5% belongs to the top ten. The sequencing used peripheral blood, collected 28 days after the second AZD1222 dose. The receptors originated from an adult who received the AZD1222 COVID-19 vaccine.

This clone was counted a few times. The chain employs TRBV28 and TRBJ2-7; either TRBD1 or TRBD2 may supply D (5 bases each). CDR1 is MDHEN, CDR2 SYDVKM, per germline. The CDR3 runs to 13 residues. With 6 bases removed from V and 2 bases from J, the gap between germline ends came to 11 bases. In DNA, the CDR3 is TGTGCCAGCAGCGGGACGCCAGCCTACGAGCAGTACTTC. Translation gives CASSGTPAYEQYF.

The chain has TRBV5-4 and TRBJ2-6; D is perhaps TRBD1 (6 bases). Trimming shortened V by 3 bases and J by 5 bases, and 12 bases separated the two germline ends. This CDR3 region has 15 residues. Looked up from germline, CDR1 is SGHNT and CDR2 is YYREEE (reference sequence). CDR3 protein: CASSYREIRANVLTF. Written as DNA, the CDR3 is TGTGCCAGCAGCTACAGGGAGATACGGGCCAACGTCCTGACTTTC.

The chain links TRBV2 to TRBJ2-1; 8 bases fit TRBD2. Germline CDR1 SNHLY, CDR2 FYNNEI. The V and J ends lost 7 bases and 7 bases, in that order; junction bases with no gene match: 9. The CDR3 consists of 14 residues. CDR3 in amino acids: CASNSGGPGNEQFF. The CDR3 nucleotides read TGTGCCAGCAACTCGGGAGGGCCGGGGAATGAGCAGTTCTTC. Full variable domain (missing parts from reference TRBV2 and TRBJ2-1): EPEVTQTPSHQVTQMGQEVILRCVPISNHLYFYWYRQILGQKVEFLVSFYNNEISEKSEIFDDQFSVERPDGSNFTLKIRSTKLEDSAMYFCASNSGGPGNEQFFGPGTRLTVL.

This clone was detected a few times. The chain is built from TRBV7-9 and TRBJ2-7; D unresolved. The CDR3 sequence is 15 residues long. Germline CDR1 is SEHNR and CDR2 is FQNEAQ (reference sequence). Between the trimmed V and J ends, which lost 5 bases and 3 bases, there was a span of 17 bases. CDR3 nucleotide sequence: TGTGCCAGCAGCCCATCGATGGGCGGCTACTACGAGCAGTACTTC. It is translated as CASSPSMGGYYEQYF.

The rearrangement uses TRBV10-2 and TRBJ2-2, with D possibly being TRBD1 or TRBD2 (5 bases each). The CDR3 is 17 amino acids. In germline, CDR1 is WSHSY, CDR2 SAAADI. V lost 4 bases, J lost 6 bases, and 21 bases lay in between. The chain's CDR3 is CASSAPGLGAGAGELFF. The DNA of the CDR3 is TGCGCCAGCAGTGCCCCGGGTCTTGGGGCGGGCGCCGGGGAGCTGTTTTTT.

V gene TRBV9 combines with J gene TRBJ1-1; a possible D gene is TRBD1 (6 bases). CDR1 and CDR2 (germline): SGDLS, YYNGEE. The CDR3 extends over 14 amino acids. V lost 1 base to trimming and J lost 1 base, with 8 bases between them. CDR3 DNA: TGTGCCAGCAGCGTACAGGGACAGAACACTGAAGCTTTCTTT. Translating gives CASSVQGQNTEAFF.

The V and J genes are TRBV5-1 and TRBJ1-1; 8 nucleotides agree with TRBD1. J gave up 1 base and V 4 bases, and 6 bases lay outside the gene matches. The CDR3 extends over 15 amino acids. Germline assignment: CDR1 SGHRS and CDR2 YFSETQ. The CDR3 loop reads CASSIDRGGNTEAFF. The CDR3 nucleotides are TGCGCCAGCAGCATAGACAGGGGAGGGAACACTGAAGCTTTCTTT.

The J gene is TRBJ2-5, the V gene TRBV5-6; perhaps TRBD1 as D (6 bases). Germline V lookup: CDR1 SGHDT, CDR2 YYEEEE. This CDR3 comprises 14 residues. Trimming removed 2 bases at V and 5 bases at J, with 13 bases between. The CDR3, as DNA: TGTGCCAGCAGCTTCGGACTTCAGGGGGAGACCCAGTACTTC. This codes for CASSFGLQGETQYF. Looking up the rest from reference TRBV5-6 and TRBJ2-5 gives the full variable domain: DAGVTQSPTHLIKTRGQQVTLRCSPKSGHDTVSWYQQALGQGPQFIFQYYEEEERQRGNFPDRFSGHQFPNYSSELNVNALLLGDSALYLCASSFGLQGETQYFGPGTRLLVL.

V gene TRBV27 combines with J gene TRBJ1-3, with 11 nucleotides matching TRBD1. The V and J ends lost 11 bases and 6 bases, in that order; junction bases with no gene match: 3. Germline CDR1 and CDR2: MNHEY and SMNVEV (reference sequence). This CDR3 has 12 amino acids. CDR3 nucleotide sequence: TGTGCCTCAGGACAGGGGGCAAACACCATATATTTT. Translated: CASGQGANTIYF.

J is TRBJ2-3 and V is TRBV7-6; 9 nucleotides line up with TRBD2. The CDR3 has 17 residues. The V and J ends lost 3 bases and 4 bases, in that order; junction bases with no gene match: 11. Per germline, CDR1 SGHVS and CDR2 FNYEAQ. For the CDR3, the DNA is TGTGCCAGCAGCTTGGGGGTCGGCGGGAGGGATTCAGATACGCAGTATTTT. Translating gives CASSLGVGGRDSDTQYF.

The CDR3 sequence is CASNRKATFEKLFF. For the CDR3, the DNA is TGTGCCAGCAACCGGAAGGCCACTTTCGAAAAACTGTTTTTT. The chain carries TRBV21-1 and TRBJ1-4. TRBV21-1 is noted as a pseudogene. The CDR3 contains 14 residues.

V usage is TRBV3-1 (or the pseudogene TRBV3-2) and J usage is TRBJ2-3; 7 bases fit TRBD1. Trimming took 6 bases from V and 2 from J; bases not matched to a gene: 5. The germline CDR1 and CDR2 sequences are LGHDT and YNNKEL (reference sequence). CDR3 length: 14 amino acids. In nucleotides, the CDR3 is TGTGCCAGCAGAAGACAGGGCTCCACAGATACGCAGTATTTT. The encoded protein is CASRRQGSTDTQYF.

This clone was seen only a few times. J is TRBJ2-2 and V is TRBV27; D may be TRBD1 (6 bases). V lost 3 bases, J lost 2 bases, and 7 bases lay in between. Germline CDR1 is MNHEY and CDR2 is SMNVEV (reference sequence). This CDR3 contains 14 residues. For the CDR3, the DNA is TGTGCCAGCAGTTTCAGGGGAAACACCGGGGAGCTGTTTTTT. Translated, it gives CASSFRGNTGELFF.